This T cell receptor (beta chain) was sequenced in a study of glioma-infiltrating T cells after dendritic cell vaccination. For the study at large: Glioblastoma patients came from Phase I and II dendritic cell vaccination trials. Between the early 2000s and the early 2010s, patients got autologous tumor lysate-pulsed dendritic cell vaccines. Study observations and caveats: Complete blood and tumor specimen sets were limited to few patients.

Sequencing used immunoSEQ multiplex PCR; TCRdb keeps in-frame clones, though not all of them. The top ten clones hold 2.1% of a sample with around 73,000 clones, over 75% of them seen once. Looked up from germline, CDR1 is KGHSH and CDR2 is LQKENI. V shed 3 bases, J shed 2 bases, and the junction held 6 bases outside the gene matches. The CDR3 extends over 15 amino acids. Before vaccination, two weeks after the third vaccination, and at progression, PBMC were collected. Comment on this clone: Its antigen is as yet unknown.

This receptor was taken from a human donor with glioblastoma. This sequence joins TRBV18 and TRBJ2-5, with 7 bases identical to TRBD1. Sample: blood, taken before dendritic cell vaccination. DNA of the CDR3: TGTGCCAGCTCACCGAGGACAGGACGACAAGAGACCCAGTACTTC. This codes for CASSPRTGRQETQYF.